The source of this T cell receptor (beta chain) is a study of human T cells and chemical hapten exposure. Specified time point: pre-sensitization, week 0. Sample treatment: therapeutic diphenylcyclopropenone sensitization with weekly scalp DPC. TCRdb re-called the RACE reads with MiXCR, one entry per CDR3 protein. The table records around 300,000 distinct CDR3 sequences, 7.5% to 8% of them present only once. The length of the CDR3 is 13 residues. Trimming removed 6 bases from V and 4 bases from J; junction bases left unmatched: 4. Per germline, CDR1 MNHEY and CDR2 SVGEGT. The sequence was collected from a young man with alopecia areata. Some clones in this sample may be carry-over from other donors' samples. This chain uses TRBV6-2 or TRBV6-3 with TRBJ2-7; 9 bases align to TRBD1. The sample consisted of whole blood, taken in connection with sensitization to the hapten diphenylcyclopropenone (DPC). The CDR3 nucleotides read TGTGCCAGCAGAGACGGGACAGGGTACGAGCAGTACGTC. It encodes CASRDGTGYEQYV.